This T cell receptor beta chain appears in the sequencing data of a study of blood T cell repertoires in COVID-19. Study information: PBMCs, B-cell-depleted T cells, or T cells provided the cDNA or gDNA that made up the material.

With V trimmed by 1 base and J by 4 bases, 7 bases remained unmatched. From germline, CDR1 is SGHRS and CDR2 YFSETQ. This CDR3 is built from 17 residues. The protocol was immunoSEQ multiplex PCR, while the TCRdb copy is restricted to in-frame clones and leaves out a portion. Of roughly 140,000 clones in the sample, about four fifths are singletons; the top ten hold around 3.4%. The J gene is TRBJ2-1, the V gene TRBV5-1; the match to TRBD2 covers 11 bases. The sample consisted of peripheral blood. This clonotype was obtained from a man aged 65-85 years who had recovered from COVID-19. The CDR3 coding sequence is TGCGCCAGCAGCTTGTACGGGACTAGCGGAGCTTACAATGAGCAGTTCTTC. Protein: CASSLYGTSGAYNEQFF.